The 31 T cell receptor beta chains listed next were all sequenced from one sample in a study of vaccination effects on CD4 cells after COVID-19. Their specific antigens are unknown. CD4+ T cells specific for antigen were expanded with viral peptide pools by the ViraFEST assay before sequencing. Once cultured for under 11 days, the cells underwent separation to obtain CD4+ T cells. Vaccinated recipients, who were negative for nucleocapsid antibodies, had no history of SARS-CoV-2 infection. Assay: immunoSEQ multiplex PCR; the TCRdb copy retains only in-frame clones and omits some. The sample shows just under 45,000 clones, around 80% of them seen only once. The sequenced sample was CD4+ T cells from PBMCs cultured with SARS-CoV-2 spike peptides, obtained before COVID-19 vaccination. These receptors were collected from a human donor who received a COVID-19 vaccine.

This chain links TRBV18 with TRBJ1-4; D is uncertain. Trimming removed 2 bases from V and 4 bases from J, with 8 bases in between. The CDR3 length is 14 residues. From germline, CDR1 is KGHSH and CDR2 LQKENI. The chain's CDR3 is CASSPESNNEKLFF. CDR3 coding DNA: TGTGCCAGCTCACCAGAGAGCAATAATGAAAAACTGTTTTTT.

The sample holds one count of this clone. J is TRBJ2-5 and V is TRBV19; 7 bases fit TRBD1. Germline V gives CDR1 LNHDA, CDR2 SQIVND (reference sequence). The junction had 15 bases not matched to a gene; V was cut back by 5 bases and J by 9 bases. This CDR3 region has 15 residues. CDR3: CASSSPGTAKKSQYF. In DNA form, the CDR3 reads TGTGCCAGTAGTTCGCCCGGGACAGCTAAAAAGTCCCAGTACTTC.

This CDR3 is CASIRGWNFGADTQYF. The CDR3 bases are TGCGCCAGCATTAGGGGGTGGAACTTTGGCGCAGATACGCAGTATTTT. The chain has TRBV5-1 and TRBJ2-3; weak D call: TRBD1 (6 bases). CDR3 length: 16 amino acids. Trimming took off 6 bases at V and 4 bases at J, with 21 bases between the two ends. Per germline, CDR1 SGHRS and CDR2 YFSETQ.

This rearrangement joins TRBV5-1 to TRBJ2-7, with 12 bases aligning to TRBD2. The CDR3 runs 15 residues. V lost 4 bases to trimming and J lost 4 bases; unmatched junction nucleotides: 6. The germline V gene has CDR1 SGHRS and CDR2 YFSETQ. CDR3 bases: TGCGCCAGCAGCCTACTAGCGGGGGGCCTTTACGAGCAGTACGTC. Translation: CASSLLAGGLYEQYV.

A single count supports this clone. The CDR3 DNA is TGTGCCAGCAGCTTAGTGGCTAGCGGGGTATTCACAGATACGCAGTATTTT. The encoded protein is CASSLVASGVFTDTQYF. The chain recombines TRBV7-2 with TRBJ2-3; TRBD2 matches 9 bases. The V gene's germline CDR1 is SGHTA and CDR2 FQGNSA. There are 17 residues in the CDR3. J was trimmed by 2 bases and V by 1 base; bases with no gene match: 7.

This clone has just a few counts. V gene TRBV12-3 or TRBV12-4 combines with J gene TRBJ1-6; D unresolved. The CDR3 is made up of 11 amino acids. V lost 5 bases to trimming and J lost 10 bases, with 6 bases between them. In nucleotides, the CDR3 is TGTGCCAGCAGTATGGGATCACCCCTCCACTTT. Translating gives CASSMGSPLHF.

CDR3 DNA: TGTGCCAGCAGTGAAATTGGGACAGAGGATCAGCCCCAGCATTTT. Translating it yields CASSEIGTEDQPQHF. The chain employs TRBV2 and TRBJ1-5, with 7 bases identical to TRBD1. Germline V gene data show CDR1 as SNHLY and CDR2 as FYNNEI. The ends lost 2 bases at V and 5 bases at J; junction bases unmatched: 6. This CDR3 is built from 15 residues.

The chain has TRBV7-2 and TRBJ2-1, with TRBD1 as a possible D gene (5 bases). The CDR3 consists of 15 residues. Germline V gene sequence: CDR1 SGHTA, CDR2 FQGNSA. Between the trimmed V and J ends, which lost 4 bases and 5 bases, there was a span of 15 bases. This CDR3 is CASSSGQGRNNEQFF. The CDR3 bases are TGTGCCAGCAGCTCTGGGCAGGGTAGGAACAATGAGCAGTTCTTC.

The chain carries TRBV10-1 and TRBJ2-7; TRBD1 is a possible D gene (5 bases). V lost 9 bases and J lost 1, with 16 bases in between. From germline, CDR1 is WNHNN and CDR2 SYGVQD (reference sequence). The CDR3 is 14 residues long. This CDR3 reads CARMQGFQSYEQYV. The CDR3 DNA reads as TGCGCCAGGATGCAGGGTTTCCAGTCCTACGAGCAGTACGTC.

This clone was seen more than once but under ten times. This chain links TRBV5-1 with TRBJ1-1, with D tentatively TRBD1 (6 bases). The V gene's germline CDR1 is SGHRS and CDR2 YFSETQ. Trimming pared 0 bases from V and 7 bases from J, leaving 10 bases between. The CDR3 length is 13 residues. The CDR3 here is CASSLESGDEAFF. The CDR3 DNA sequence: TGCGCCAGCAGCTTGGAATCAGGGGATGAAGCTTTCTTT.

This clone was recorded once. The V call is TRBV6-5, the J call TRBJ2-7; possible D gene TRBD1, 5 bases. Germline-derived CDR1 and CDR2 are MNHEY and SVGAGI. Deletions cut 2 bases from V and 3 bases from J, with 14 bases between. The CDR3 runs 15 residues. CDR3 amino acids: CASSYDSALYYEQYV. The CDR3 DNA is TGTGCCAGCAGTTACGACAGCGCCTTGTACTACGAGCAGTACGTC.

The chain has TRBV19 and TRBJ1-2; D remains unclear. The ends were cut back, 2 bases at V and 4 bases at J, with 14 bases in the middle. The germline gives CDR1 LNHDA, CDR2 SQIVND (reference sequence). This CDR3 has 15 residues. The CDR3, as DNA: TGTGCCAGTAGTATAAACACCCCAAGAGGCTATGGCTACACCTTC. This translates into CASSINTPRGYGYTF.

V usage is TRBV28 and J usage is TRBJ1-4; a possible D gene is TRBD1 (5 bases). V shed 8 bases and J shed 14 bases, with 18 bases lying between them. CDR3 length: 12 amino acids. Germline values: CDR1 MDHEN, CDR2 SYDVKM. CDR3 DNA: TGTGCCAGCGAAAGGGCGGCAAAGGGGCTGTTTTTT. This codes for CASERAAKGLFF.

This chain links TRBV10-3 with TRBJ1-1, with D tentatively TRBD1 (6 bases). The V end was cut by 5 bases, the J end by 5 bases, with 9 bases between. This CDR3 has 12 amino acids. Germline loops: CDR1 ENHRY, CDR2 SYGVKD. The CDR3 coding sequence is TGTGCCATCAGTAAACAGGGAACTGAAGCTTTCTTT. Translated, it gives CAISKQGTEAFF.

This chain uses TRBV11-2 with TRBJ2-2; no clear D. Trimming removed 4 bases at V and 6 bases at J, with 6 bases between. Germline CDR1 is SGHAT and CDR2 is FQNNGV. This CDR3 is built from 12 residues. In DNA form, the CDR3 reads TGTGCCAGCAGCTACTTGGCCGGGGAGCTGTTTTTT. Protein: CASSYLAGELFF.

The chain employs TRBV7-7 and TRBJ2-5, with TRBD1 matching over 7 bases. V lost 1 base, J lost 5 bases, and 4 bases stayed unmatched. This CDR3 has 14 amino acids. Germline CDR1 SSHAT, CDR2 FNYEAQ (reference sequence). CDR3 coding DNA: TGTGCCAGCAGCTTAGGTCGACAGGGTGAGACCCAGTACTTC. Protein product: CASSLGRQGETQYF.

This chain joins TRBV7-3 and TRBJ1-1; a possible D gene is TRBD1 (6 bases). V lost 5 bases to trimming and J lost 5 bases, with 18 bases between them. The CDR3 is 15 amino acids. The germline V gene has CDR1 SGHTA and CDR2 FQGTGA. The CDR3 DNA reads TGTGCCAGCAGCCCCCAGGGCGGGGGGCAAACTGAAGCTTTCTTT. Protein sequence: CASSPQGGGQTEAFF. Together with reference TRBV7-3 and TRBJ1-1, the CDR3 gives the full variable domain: GAGVSQTPSNKVTEKGKYVELRCDPISGHTALYWYRQSLGQGPEFLIYFQGTGAADDSGLPNDRFFAVRPEGSVSTLKIQRTERGDSAVYLCASSPQGGGQTEAFFGQGTRLTVV.

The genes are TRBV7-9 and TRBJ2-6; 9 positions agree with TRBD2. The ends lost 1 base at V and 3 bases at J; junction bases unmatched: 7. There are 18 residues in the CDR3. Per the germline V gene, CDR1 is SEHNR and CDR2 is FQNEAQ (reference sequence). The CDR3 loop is CASSLVRGGPGGANVLTF. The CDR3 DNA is TGTGCCAGCAGCTTAGTGCGGGGGGGCCCCGGTGGGGCCAACGTCCTGACTTTC.

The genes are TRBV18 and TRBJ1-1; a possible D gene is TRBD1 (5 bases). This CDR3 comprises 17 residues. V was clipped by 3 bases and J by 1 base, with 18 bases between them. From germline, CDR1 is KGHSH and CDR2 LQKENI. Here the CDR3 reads CASSPVGGRSRNTEAFF. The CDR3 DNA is TGTGCCAGCTCACCGGTTGGGGGGAGAAGTAGGAACACTGAAGCTTTCTTT.

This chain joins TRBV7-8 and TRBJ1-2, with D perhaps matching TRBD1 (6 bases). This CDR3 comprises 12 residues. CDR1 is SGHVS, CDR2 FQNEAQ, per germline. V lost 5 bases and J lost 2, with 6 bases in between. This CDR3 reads CASSQGNYGYTF. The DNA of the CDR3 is TGTGCCAGCAGCCAGGGGAACTATGGCTACACCTTC.

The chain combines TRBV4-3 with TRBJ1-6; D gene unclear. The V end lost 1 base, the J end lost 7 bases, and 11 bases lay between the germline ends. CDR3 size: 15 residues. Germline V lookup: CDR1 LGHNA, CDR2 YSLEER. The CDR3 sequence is CASSQGAVPNSPLHF. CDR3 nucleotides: TGCGCCAGCAGCCAAGGGGCCGTTCCCAATTCACCCCTCCACTTT.

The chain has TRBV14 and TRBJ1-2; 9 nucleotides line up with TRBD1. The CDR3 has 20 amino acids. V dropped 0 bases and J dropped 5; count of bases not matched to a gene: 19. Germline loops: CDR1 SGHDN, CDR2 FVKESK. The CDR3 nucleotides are TGTGCCAGCAGCCAAGAAACAGGGGGCTTTAGTCCGCCTACTCTATATGGCTACACCTTC. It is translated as CASSQETGGFSPPTLYGYTF. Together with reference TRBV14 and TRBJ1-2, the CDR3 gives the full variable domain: EAGVTQFPSHSVIEKGQTVTLRCDPISGHDNLYWYRRVMGKEIKFLLHFVKESKQDESGMPNNRFLAERTGGTYSTLKVQPAELEDSGVYFCASSQETGGFSPPTLYGYTFGSGTRLTVV.

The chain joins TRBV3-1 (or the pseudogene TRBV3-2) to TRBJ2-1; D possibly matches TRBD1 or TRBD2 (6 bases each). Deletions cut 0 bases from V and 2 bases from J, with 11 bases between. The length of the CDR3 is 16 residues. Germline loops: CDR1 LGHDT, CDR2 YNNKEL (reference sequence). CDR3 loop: CASSQDWGAAYNEQFF. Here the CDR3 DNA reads TGTGCCAGCAGCCAAGATTGGGGGGCTGCCTACAATGAGCAGTTCTTC.

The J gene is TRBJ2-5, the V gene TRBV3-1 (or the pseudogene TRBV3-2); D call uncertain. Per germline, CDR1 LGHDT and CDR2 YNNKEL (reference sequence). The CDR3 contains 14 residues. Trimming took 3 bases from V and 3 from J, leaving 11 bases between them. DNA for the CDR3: TGTGCCAGCAGCCAGCTTGGTGGTGAAGAGACCCAGTACTTC. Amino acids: CASSQLGGEETQYF.

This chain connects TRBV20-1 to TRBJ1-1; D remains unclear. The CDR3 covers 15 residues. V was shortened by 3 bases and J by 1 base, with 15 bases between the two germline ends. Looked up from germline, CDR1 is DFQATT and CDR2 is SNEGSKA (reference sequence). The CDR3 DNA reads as TGCAGTGCTAGTAAGATACGGTCAGGGAACACTGAAGCTTTCTTT. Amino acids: CSASKIRSGNTEAFF.

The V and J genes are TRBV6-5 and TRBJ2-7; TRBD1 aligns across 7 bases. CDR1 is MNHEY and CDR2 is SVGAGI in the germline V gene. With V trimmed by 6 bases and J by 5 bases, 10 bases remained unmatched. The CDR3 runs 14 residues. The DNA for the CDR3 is TGTGCCAGCAGAGCCCCGGGACAGTCCAACGAGCAGTACGTC. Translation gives CASRAPGQSNEQYV.

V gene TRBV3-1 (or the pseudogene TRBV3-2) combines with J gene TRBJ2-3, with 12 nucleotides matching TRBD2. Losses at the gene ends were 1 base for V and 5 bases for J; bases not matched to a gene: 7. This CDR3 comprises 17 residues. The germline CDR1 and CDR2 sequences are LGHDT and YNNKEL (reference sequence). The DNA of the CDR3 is TGTGCCAGCAGCCAAGGTTTTCCTAGCGGGGGGGGAGATACGCAGTATTTT. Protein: CASSQGFPSGGGDTQYF.

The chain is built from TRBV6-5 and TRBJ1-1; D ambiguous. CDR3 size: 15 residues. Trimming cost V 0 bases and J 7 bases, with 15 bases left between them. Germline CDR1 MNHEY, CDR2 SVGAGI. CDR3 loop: CASSYSDFRLGEAFF. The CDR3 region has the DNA TGTGCCAGCAGTTACTCGGATTTTCGCCTGGGTGAAGCTTTCTTT.

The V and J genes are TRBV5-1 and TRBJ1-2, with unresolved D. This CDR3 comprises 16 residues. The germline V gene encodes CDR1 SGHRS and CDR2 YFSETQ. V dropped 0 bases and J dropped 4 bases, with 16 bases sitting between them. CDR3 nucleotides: TGCGCCAGCAGCTTGGGATCCACCGGGCTGAGCTATGGCTACACCTTC. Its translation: CASSLGSTGLSYGYTF.

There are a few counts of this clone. As DNA, the CDR3 is TGTGCCACCCAGGACTACACTGAAGCTTTCTTT. This sequence encodes CATQDYTEAFF. The V gene is TRBV19, the J gene TRBJ1-1, with D unclear. V shed 10 bases and J shed 3 bases, with 9 bases lying between them. This CDR3 has 11 residues. Germline V gene lookup returns CDR1 LNHDA and CDR2 SQIVND (reference sequence).

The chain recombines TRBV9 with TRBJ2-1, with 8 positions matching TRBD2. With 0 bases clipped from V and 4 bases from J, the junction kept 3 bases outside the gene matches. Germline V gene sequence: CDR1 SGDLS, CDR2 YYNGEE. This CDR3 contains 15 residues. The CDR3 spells CASSVEERGYNEQFF. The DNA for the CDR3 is TGTGCCAGCAGCGTAGAGGAGCGGGGGTACAATGAGCAGTTCTTC.